A selection of T cell receptor beta chains follows, all from one sample in a study of PD-L1 blockade in urothelial cancer. The protocol was immunoSEQ multiplex PCR, while the TCRdb copy is restricted to in-frame clones and leaves out a portion. The table has about 80,000 clones, 87% seen once. The sequencing used PBMCs, collected around atezolizumab (anti-PD-L1) treatment. Every receptor here comes from a woman between 65 and 79 years old with urothelial cancer. The CDR3 runs from the conserved cysteine through the conserved F or W. The D gene is left open where the match is weak. Clone size, where shown, is once, few, many, or a class for clones that have expanded.

size: NA
J: TRBJ1-5
D: TRBD1
V: TRBV15
DNA: TGTGCCACCAGCACGCACGGGACAGCGAGCAATCAGCCCCAGCATTTT
CDR3: CATSTHGTASNQPQHF

size: NA
J: TRBJ2-7
D: TRBD2
V: TRBV10-2
DNA: TGCGCCAGCAGGATCGGACTAGCGGCCTCCTACGAGCAGTACTTC
CDR3: CASRIGLAASYEQYF

size: NA
J: TRBJ1-3
D: NA
V: TRBV6-1
DNA: TGTGCCACTGGACAGGGAAACACCATATATTTT
CDR3: CATGQGNTIYF

size: NA
J: TRBJ2-3
D: TRBD1
V: TRBV5-4
DNA: TGTGCCAGCAAGCCGACAGGGAGTGATACGCAGTATTTT
CDR3: CASKPTGSDTQYF

size: NA
J: TRBJ2-3
D: TRBD2
V: TRBV28
DNA: TGTGCCAGCAGCTCCGGGACTAGCATTGCAGATACGCAGTATTTT
CDR3: CASSSGTSIADTQYF

size: NA
J: TRBJ1-5
D: TRBD1
V: TRBV2
DNA: TGTGCCAGCAGTTACGGGACAGGGGGTTTCCAGCCCCAGCATTTT
CDR3: CASSYGTGGFQPQHF

size: once
J: TRBJ2-5
D: TRBD2
V: TRBV30
DNA: TGTGCCTGGAGTGTACATGGGACTAGCGCGAGGGAGACCCAGTACTTC
CDR3: CAWSVHGTSARETQYF

size: NA
J: TRBJ2-3
D: TRBD2
V: TRBV5-1
DNA: TGCGCCAGCAGCTTGGGGACTAGCGGTCGCACAGATACGCAGTATTTT
CDR3: CASSLGTSGRTDTQYF

size: NA
J: TRBJ1-2
D: NA
V: TRBV6-6
DNA: TGTGCCAGCAGTTACAACAGGAATAACTATGGCTACACCTTC
CDR3: CASSYNRNNYGYTF

size: NA
J: TRBJ2-1
D: NA
V: TRBV7-9
DNA: TGTGCCAGCAGCTTAAGTGGGAGCTCCTACAATGAGCAGTTCTTC
CDR3: CASSLSGSSYNEQFF

size: NA
J: TRBJ2-1
D: NA
V: TRBV4-1
DNA: TGCGCCAGCAGCCAAGATTCCCAGGGGCCTGAGCAGTTCTTC
CDR3: CASSQDSQGPEQFF

size: NA
J: TRBJ1-2
D: TRBD1
V: TRBV6-5
DNA: TGTGCCAGCAGGACAGGGAGTAACTATGGCTACACCTTC
CDR3: CASRTGSNYGYTF

size: NA
J: TRBJ2-5
D: NA
V: TRBV19
DNA: TGTGCCAGTAGTATGAACAGTCAAGAGACCCAGTACTTC
CDR3: CASSMNSQETQYF

size: NA
J: TRBJ1-3
D: NA
V: TRBV6-1
DNA: TGTGCCAGCAGTGAACAGGCAGGGACAGGAAACACCATATATTTT
CDR3: CASSEQAGTGNTIYF

size: NA
J: TRBJ1-2
D: NA
V: TRBV29-1
DNA: TGCAGCGTTGCATCCGACTTTCACTATGGCTACACCTTC
CDR3: CSVASDFHYGYTF